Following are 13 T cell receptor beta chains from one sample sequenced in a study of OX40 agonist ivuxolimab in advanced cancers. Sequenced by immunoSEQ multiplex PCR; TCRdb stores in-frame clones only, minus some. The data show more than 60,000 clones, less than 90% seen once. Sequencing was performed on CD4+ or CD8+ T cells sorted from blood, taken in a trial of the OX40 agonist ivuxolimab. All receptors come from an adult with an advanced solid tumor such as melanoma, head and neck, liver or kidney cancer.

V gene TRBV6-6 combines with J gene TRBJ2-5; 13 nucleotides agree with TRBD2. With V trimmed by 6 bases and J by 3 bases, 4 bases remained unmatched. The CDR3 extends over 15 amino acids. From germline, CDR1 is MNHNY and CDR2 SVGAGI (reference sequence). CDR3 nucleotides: TGTGCCAGCAGAGATGGGACTAGCGGGGAAGAGACCCAGTACTTC. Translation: CASRDGTSGEETQYF.

CDR3 in amino acids: CASSYFRNTGELFF. CDR3 in DNA: TGTGCCAGCAGCTACTTTAGGAACACCGGGGAGCTGTTTTTT. This chain joins TRBV11-2 and TRBJ2-2; D is unclear. The CDR3 contains 14 residues. Trimming stripped 4 bases from V and 1 base from J, with 7 bases between. The V gene's germline CDR1 is SGHAT and CDR2 FQNNGV.

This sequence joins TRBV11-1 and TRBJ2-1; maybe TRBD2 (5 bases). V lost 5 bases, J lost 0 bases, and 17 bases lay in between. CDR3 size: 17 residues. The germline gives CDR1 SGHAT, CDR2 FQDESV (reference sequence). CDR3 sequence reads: CASSRRRLRGSYNEQFF. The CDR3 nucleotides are TGTGCCAGCAGCCGAAGAAGACTTCGGGGCTCCTACAATGAGCAGTTCTTC. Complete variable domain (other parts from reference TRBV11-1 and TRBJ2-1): EAEVAQSPRYKITEKSQAVAFWCDPISGHATLYWYRQILGQGPELLVQFQDESVVDDSQLPKDRFSAERLKGVDSTLKIQPAELGDSAMYLCASSRRRLRGSYNEQFFGPGTRLTVL.

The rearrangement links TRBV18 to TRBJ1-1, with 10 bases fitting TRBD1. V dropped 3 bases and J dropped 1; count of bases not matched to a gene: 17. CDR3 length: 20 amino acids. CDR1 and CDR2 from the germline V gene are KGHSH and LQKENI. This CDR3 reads CASSPRLTGTGAPTNTEAFF. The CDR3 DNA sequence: TGTGCCAGCTCACCGAGACTCACCGGGACAGGGGCCCCCACGAACACTGAAGCTTTCTTT. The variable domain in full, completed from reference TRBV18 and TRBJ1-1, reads NAGVMQNPRHLVRRRGQEARLRCSPMKGHSHVYWYRQLPEEGLKFMVYLQKENIIDESGMPKERFSAEFPKEGPSILRIQQVVRGDSAAYFCASSPRLTGTGAPTNTEAFFGQGTRLTVV.

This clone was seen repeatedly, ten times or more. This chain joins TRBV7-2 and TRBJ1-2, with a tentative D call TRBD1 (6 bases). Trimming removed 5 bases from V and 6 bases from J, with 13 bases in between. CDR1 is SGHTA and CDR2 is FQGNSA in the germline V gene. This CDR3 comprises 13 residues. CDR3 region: CASSPHRTDGYTF. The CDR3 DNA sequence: TGTGCCAGCAGCCCACATCGGACAGATGGCTACACCTTC.

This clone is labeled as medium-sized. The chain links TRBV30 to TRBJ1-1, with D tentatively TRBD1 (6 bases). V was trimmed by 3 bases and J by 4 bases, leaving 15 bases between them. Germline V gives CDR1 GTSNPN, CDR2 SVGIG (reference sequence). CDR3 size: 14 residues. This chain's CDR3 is CAWRMGTWGTEAFF. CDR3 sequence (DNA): TGTGCCTGGAGAATGGGGACATGGGGCACTGAAGCTTTCTTT.

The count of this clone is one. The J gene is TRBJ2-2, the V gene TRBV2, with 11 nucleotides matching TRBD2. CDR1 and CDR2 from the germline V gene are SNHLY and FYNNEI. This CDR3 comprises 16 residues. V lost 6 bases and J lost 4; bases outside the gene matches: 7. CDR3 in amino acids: CASRTGTSGSTGELFF. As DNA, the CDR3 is TGTGCCAGCAGAACCGGGACTAGCGGAAGCACCGGGGAGCTGTTTTTT.

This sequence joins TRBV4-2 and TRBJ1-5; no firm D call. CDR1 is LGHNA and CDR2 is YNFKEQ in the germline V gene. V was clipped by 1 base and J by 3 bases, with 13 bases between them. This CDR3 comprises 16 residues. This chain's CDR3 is CASSQGAASLNQPQHF. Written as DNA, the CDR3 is TGTGCCAGCAGCCAAGGGGCAGCTTCCCTCAATCAGCCCCAGCATTTT.

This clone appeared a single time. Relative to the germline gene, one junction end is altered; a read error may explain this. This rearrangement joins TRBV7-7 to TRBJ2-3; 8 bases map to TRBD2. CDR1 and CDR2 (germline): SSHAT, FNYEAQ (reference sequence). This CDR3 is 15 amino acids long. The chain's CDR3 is CASSLTSALTDTQYF. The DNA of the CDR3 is TGTGCTAGCAGCTTGACTAGCGCCTTGACAGATACGCAGTATTTT. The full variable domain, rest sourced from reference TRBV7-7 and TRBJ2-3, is GAGVSQSPRYKVTKRGQDVTLRCDPISSHATLYWYQQALGQGPEFLTYFNYEAQPDKSGLPSDRFSAERPEGSISTLTIQRTEQRDSAMYRCASSLTSALTDTQYFGPGTRLTVL.

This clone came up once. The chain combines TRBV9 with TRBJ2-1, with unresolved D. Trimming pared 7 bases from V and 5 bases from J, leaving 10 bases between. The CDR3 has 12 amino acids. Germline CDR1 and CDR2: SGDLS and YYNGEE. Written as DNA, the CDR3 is TGTGCCAGCGGACCCAGTCACAATGAGCAGTTCTTC. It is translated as CASGPSHNEQFF.

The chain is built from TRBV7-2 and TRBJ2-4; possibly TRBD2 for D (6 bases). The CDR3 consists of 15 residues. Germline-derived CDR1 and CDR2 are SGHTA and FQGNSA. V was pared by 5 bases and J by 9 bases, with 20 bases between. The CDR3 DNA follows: TGTGCCAGCAGCGTTTCTTCGGGAGCCCAGGGCATTCAGTACTTC. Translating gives CASSVSSGAQGIQYF.

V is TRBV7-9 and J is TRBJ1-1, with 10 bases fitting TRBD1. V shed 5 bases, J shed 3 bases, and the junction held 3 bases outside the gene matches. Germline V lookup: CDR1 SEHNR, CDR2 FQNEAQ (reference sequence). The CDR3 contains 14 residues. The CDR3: CASSKGQGDTEAFF. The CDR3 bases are TGTGCCAGCAGCAAAGGACAGGGGGACACTGAAGCTTTCTTT.

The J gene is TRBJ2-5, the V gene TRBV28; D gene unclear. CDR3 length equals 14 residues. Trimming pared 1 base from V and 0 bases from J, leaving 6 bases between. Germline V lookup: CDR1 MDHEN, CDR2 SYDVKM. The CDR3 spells CASSLSLYQETQYF. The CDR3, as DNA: TGTGCCAGCAGTTTATCGCTGTACCAAGAGACCCAGTACTTC.